The subject of this entry is one TCR beta chain. These data belong to a study of T-cell reconstitution after alpha-beta-depleted transplantation in children. The V gene end was trimmed by 7 bases and the J gene end by 4 bases; junction bases not matched to a gene: 15. Per the germline V gene, CDR1 is LNHDA and CDR2 is SQIVND (reference sequence). The CDR3 is 17 residues long. This sample's TCRbeta library carried unique molecular identifier barcodes. One entry per CDR3 protein results from TCRdb running MiXCR on the PCR reads. The repertoire holds a few hundred thousand distinct CDR3 sequences, with about 14% as singletons.

This TCR derives from a human donor who donated a stem cell graft to a child with Fanconi anemia. This material consisted of PBMCs, taken from the stem cell graft. V and J are TRBV19 and TRBJ2-1; the match to TRBD1 covers 8 bases. The DNA for the CDR3 is TGTGCCAGTACTAATGTCGCGTGGGACAGGCCTTACAATGAGCAGTTCTTC. Its translation: CASTNVAWDRPYNEQFF.